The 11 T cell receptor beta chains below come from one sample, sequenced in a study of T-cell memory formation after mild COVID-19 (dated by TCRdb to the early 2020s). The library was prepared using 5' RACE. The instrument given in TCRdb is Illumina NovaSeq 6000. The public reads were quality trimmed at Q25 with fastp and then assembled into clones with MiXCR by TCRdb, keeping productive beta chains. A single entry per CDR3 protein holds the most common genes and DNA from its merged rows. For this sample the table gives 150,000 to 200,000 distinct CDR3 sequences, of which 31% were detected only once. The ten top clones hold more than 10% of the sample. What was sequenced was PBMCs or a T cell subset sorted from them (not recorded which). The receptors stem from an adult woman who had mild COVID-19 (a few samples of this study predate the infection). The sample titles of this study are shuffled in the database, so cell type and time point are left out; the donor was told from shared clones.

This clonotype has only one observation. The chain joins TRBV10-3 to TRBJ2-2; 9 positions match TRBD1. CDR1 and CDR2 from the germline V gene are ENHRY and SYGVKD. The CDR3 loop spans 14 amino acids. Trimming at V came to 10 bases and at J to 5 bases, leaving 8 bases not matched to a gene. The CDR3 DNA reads TGTGCCAGACCGGACAGGGGCGGAACCGGGGAGCTGTTTTTT. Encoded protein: CARPDRGGTGELFF.

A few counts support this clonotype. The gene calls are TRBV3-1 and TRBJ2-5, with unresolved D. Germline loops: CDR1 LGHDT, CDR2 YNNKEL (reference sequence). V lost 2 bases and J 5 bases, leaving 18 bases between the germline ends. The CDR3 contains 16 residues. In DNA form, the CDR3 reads TGTGCCAGCAGCCAATTCGACGGACGTTTGGGGGAGACCCAGTACTTC. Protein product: CASSQFDGRLGETQYF.

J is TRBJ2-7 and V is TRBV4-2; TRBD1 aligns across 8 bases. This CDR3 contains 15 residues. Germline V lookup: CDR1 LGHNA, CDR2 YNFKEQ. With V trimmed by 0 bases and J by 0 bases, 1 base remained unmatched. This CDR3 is CASSQEQGGSYEQYF. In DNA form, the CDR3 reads TGTGCCAGCAGCCAAGAACAGGGGGGCTCCTACGAGCAGTACTTC.

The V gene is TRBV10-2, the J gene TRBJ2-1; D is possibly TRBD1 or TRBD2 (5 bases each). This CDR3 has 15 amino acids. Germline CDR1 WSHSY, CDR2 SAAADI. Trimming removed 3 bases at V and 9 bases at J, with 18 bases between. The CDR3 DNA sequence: TGCGCCAGCAGTGAATCATTTGCCGGGGACGGTGAGCAGTTCTTC. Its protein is CASSESFAGDGEQFF.

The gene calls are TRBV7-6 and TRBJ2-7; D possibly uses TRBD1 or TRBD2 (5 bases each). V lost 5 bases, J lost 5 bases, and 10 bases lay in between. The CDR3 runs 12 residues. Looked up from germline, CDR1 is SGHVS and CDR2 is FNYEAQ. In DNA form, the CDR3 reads TGTGCCAGCAGCCCGAGGGGACACGAGCAGTACTTC. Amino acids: CASSPRGHEQYF.

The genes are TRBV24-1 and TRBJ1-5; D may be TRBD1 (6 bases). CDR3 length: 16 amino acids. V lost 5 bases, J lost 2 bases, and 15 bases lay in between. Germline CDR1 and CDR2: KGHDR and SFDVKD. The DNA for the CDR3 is TGTGCCACCAGTGGAGTCAGGGGAGATGGCAATCAGCCCCAGCATTTT. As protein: CATSGVRGDGNQPQHF.

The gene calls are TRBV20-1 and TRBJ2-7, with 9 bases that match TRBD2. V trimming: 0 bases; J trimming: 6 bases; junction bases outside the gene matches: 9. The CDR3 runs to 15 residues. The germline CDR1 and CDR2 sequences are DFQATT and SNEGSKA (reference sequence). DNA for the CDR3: TGCAGTGCTAGAGATCGGGTAGCGGGAGTACGCGAGCAGTACTTC. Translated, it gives CSARDRVAGVREQYF.

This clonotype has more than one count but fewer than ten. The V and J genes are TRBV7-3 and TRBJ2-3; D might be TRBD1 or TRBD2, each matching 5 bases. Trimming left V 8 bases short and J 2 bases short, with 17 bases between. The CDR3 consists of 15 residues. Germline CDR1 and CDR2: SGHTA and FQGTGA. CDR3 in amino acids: CASPGGDGNTDTQYF. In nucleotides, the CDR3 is TGTGCCAGCCCGGGTGGGGACGGAAACACAGATACGCAGTATTTT.

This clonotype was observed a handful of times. Here the CDR3 reads CASSETGPWQPQHF. CDR3 DNA: TGTGCCAGCAGTGAAACAGGCCCTTGGCAGCCCCAGCATTTT. The V call is TRBV6-1, the J call TRBJ1-5, with D possibly TRBD1 on 5 matching bases. CDR3 length: 14 amino acids. The germline V gene has CDR1 MNHNS and CDR2 SASEGT. Trimming cost V 2 bases and J 7 bases, with 12 bases left between them.

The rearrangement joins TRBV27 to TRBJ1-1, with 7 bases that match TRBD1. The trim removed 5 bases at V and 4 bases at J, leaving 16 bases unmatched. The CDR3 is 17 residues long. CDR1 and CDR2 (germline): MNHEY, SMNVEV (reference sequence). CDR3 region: CASSPNGHRGKGTEAFF. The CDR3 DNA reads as TGTGCCAGCAGTCCCAACGGGCACAGGGGCAAGGGCACTGAAGCTTTCTTT.

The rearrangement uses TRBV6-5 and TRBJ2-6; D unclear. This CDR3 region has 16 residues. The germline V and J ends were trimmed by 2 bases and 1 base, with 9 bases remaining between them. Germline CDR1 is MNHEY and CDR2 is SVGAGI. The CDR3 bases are TGTGCCAGCAGTTACGGCACATCTTCTGGGGCCAACGTCCTGACTTTC. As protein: CASSYGTSSGANVLTF.